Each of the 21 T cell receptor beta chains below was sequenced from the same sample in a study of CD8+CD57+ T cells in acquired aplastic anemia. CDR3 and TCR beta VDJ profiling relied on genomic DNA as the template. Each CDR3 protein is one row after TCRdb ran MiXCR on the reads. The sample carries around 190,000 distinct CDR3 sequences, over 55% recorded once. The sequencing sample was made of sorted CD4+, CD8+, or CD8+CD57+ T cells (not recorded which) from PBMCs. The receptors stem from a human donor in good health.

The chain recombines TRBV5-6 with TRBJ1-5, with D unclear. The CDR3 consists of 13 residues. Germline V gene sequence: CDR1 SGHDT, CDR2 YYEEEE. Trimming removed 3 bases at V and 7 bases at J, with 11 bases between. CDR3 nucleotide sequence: TGTGCCAGCAGCTGGTGGGGTTCGCAGCCCCAGCATTTT. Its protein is CASSWWGSQPQHF.

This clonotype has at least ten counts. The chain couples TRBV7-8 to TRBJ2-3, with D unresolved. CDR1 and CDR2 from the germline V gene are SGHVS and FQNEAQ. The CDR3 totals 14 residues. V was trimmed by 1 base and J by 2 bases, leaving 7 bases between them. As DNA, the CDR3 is TGTGCCAGCAGCTTAGTAGAGTACACAGATACGCAGTATTTT. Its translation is CASSLVEYTDTQYF.

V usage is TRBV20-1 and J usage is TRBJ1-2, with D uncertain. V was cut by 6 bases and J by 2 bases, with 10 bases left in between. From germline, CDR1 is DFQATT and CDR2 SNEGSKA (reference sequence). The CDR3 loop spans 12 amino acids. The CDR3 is CSARTRNYGYTF. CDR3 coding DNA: TGCAGTGCCAGAACCAGAAACTATGGCTACACCTTC.

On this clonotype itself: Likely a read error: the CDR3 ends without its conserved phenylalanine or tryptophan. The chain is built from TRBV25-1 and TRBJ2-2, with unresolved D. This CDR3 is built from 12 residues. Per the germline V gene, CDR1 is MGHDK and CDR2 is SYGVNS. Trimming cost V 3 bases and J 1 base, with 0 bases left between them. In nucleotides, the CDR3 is TGTGCCAGCAGTGAGAACACCGGGGAGCTGTTTTCT. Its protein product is CASSENTGELFS.

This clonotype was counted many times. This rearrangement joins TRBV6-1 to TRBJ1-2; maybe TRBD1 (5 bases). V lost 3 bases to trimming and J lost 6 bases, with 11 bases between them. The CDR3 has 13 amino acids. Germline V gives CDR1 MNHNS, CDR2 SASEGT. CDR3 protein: CASSDWGVHGYTF. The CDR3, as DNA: TGTGCCAGCAGTGATTGGGGGGTTCATGGCTACACCTTC.

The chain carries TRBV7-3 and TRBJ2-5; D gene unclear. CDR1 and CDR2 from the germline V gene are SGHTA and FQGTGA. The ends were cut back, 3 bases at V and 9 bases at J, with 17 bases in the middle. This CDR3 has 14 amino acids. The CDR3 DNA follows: TGTGCCAGCAGCTTGTCGGGTTCGCCTCAGCCCCAGTACTTC. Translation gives CASSLSGSPQPQYF.

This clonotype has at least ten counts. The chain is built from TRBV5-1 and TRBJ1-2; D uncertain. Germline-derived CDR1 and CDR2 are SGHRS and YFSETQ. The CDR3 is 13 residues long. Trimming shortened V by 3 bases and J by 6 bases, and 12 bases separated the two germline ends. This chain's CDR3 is CASSSTIMNGYTF. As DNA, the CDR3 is TGCGCCAGCAGCTCGACTATCATGAATGGCTACACCTTC.

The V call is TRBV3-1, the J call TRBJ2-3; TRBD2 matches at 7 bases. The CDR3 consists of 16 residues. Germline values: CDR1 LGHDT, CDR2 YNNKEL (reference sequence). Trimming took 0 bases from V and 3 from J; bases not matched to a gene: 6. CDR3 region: CASSQEVAGVTDTQYF. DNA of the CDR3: TGTGCCAGCAGCCAAGAGGTCGCGGGAGTAACAGATACGCAGTATTTT.

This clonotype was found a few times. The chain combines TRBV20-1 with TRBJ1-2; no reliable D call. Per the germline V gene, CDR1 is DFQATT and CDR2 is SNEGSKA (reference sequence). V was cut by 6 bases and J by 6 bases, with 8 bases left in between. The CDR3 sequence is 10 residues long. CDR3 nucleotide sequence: TGCAGTGCGGGAAGGGATGGCTACACCTTC. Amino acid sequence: CSAGRDGYTF.

The CDR3 spells CSVDFARVNYGYTF. CDR3 coding DNA: TGCAGCGTTGATTTCGCGAGGGTAAACTATGGCTACACCTTC. The chain carries TRBV29-1 and TRBJ1-2; the D is unclear. The V and J ends lost 3 bases and 2 bases respectively, with 13 bases between them. Germline loops: CDR1 SQVTM, CDR2 ANQGSEA. This CDR3 contains 14 residues.

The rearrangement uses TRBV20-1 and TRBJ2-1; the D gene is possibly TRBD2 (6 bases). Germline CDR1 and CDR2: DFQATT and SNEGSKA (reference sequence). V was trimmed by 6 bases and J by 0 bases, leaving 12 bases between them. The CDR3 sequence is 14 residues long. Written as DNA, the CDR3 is TGCAGTGCACATGGAGGGAGCTCCTACAATGAGCAGTTCTTC. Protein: CSAHGGSSYNEQFF.

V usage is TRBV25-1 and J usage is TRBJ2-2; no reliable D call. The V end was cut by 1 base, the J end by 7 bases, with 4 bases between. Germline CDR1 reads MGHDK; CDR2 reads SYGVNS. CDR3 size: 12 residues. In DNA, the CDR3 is TGTGCCAGCAGTGAATCGGTCGGGGAGCTGTTTTTT. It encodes CASSESVGELFF.

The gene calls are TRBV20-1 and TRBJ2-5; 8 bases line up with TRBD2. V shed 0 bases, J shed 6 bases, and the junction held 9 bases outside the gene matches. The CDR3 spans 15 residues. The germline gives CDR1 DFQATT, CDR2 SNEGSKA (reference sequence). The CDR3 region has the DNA TGCAGTGCTAGAGATATAAGCGGGAGTGGGAAGACCCAGTACTTC. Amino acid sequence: CSARDISGSGKTQYF.

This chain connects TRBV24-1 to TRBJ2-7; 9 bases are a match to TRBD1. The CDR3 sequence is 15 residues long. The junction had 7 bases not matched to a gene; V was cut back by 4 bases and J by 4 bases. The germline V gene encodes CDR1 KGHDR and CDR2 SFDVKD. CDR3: CATSDPGTGKYEQYF. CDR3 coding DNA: TGTGCCACCAGTGACCCCGGGACAGGGAAGTACGAGCAGTACTTC.

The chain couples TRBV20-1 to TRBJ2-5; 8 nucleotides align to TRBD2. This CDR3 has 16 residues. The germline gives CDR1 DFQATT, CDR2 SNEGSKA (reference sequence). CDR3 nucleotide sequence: TGCAGCGCCCTTCCTATCCCCCTAGCGGGCGTTGGGACCCAGTACTTC. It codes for CSALPIPLAGVGTQYF.

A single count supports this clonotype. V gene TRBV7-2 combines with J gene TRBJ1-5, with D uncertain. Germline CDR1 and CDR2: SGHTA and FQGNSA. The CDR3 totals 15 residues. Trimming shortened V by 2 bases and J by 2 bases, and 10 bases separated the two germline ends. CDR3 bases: TGTGCCAGCAGCTTACTAGGGTATGGCAATCAGCCCCAGCATTTT. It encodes CASSLLGYGNQPQHF.

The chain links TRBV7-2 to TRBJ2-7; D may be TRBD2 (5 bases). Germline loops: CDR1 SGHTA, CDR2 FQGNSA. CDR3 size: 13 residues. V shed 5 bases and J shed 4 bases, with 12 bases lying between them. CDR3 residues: CASSPAGGYEQYF. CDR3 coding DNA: TGTGCCAGCAGCCCCGCGGGTGGGTACGAGCAGTACTTC. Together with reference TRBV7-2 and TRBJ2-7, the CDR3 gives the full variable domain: GAGVSQSPSNKVTEKGKDVELRCDPISGHTALYWYRQSLGQGLEFLIYFQGNSAPDKSGLPSDRFSAERTGGSVSTLTIQRTQQEDSAVYLCASSPAGGYEQYFGPGTRLTVT.

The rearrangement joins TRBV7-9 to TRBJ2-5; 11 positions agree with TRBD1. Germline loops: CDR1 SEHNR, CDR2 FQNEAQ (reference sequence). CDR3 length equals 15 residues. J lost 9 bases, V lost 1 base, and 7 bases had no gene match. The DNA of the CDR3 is TGTGCCAGCAGCTTAGGGGACAGGGGGGCTGAACCCCAGTACTTC. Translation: CASSLGDRGAEPQYF.

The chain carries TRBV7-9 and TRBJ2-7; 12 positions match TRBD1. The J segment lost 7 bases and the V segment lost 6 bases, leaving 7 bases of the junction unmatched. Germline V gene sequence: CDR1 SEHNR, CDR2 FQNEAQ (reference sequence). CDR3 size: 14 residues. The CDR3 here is CASRGDRGLGEQYF. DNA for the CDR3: TGTGCCAGCAGGGGGGACAGGGGGCTGGGAGAGCAGTACTTC.

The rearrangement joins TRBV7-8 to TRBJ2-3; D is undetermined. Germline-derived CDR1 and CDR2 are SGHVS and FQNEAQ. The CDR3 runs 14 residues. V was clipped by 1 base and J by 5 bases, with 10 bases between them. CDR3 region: CASSLGVPEDTQYF. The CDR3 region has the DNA TGTGCCAGCAGCTTAGGGGTGCCCGAAGATACGCAGTATTTT.

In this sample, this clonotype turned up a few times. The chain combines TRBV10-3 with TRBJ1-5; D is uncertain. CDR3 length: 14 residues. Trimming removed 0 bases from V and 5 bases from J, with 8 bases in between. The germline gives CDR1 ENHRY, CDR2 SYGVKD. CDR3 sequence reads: CAISESSRDQPQHF. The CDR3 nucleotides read TGTGCCATCAGTGAGTCTAGTCGTGATCAGCCCCAGCATTTT.